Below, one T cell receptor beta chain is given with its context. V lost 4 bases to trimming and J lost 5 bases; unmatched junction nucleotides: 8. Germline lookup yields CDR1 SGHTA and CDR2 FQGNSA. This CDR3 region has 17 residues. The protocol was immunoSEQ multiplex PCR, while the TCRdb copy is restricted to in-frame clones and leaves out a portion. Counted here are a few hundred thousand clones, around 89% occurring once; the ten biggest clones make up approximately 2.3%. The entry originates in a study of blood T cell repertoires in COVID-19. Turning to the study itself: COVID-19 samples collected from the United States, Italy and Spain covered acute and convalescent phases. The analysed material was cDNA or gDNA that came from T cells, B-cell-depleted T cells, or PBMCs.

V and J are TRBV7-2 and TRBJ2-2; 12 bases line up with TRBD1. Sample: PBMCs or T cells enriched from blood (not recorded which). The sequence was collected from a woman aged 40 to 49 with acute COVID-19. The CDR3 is CASSYGTGGVRTGELFF. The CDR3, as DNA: TGTGCCAGCAGCTACGGGACAGGGGGCGTGAGAACCGGGGAGCTGTTTTTT.